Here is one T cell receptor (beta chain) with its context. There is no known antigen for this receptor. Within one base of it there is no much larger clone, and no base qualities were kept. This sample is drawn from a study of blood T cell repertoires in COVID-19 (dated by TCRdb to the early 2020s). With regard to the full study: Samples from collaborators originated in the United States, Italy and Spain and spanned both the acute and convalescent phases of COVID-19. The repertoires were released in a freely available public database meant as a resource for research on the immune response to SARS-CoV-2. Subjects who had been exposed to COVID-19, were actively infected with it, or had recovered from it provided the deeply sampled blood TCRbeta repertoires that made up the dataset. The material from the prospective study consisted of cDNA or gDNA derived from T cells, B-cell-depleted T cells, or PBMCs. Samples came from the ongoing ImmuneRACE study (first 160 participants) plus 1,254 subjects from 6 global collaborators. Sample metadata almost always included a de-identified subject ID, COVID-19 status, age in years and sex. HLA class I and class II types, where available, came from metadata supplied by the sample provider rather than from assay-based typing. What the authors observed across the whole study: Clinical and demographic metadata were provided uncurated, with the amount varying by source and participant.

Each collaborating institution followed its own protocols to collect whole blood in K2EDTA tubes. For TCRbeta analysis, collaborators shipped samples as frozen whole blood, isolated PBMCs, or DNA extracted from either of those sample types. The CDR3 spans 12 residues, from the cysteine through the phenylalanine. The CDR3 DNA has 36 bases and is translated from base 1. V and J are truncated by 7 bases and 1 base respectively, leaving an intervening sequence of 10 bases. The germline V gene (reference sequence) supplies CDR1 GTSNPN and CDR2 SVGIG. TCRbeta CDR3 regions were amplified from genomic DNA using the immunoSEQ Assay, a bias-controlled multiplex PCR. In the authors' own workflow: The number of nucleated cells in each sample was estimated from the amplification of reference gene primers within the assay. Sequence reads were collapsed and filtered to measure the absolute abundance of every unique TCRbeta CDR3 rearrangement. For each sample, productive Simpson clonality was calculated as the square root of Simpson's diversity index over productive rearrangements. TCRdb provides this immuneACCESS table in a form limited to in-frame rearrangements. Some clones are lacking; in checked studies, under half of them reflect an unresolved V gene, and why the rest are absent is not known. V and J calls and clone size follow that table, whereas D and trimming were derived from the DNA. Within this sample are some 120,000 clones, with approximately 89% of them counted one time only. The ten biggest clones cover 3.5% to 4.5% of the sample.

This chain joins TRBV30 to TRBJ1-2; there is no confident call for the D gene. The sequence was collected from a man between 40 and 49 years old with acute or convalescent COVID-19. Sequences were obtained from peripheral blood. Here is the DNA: TGTGCCTCCCCGGTTCTTAACTATGGCTACACCTTC. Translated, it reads CASPVLNYGYTF.